This TCR beta chain came from a study of blood T cell repertoires in COVID-19. Recruitment covered under 25 US areas and drew participants whose ages spanned roughly 18 to 100 years. Each recovered donor of Cohort 3 presented with two negative PCRs, clearance, or symptom resolution. Assay: immunoSEQ multiplex PCR; the TCRdb copy retains only in-frame clones and omits some. The table shows about 250,000 clones, with approximately 90% occurring only once. Germline loops: CDR1 SGHDT, CDR2 YYEEEE. The CDR3 loop spans 15 amino acids. V dropped 1 base and J dropped 2 bases, with 13 bases sitting between them.

This receptor was obtained from a woman aged 18 to 35 who had recovered from COVID-19. The specimen was PBMCs or T cells enriched from blood (not recorded which). This chain connects TRBV5-6 to TRBJ2-7; D possibly corresponds to TRBD2 (5 bases). In nucleotides, the CDR3 is TGTGCCAGCAGCTTGTTCCAGGTAGCGACCTACGAGCAGTACTTC. It yields the protein CASSLFQVATYEQYF.